This T cell receptor (beta chain) was documented in a study of blood T cell repertoires in COVID-19. The CDR3 loop spans 11 amino acids. The V end was cut by 6 bases, the J end by 6 bases, with 9 bases between. CDR1 is WSHSY and CDR2 is SAAADI in the germline V gene. Sequencing was performed with immunoSEQ multiplex PCR; in TCRdb, only in-frame clones are kept and a portion is missing. The sample lists around 180,000 clones; approximately 82% were seen once. Material: peripheral blood. The V and J genes are TRBV10-2 and TRBJ2-7, with D possibly matching TRBD1 (6 bases). This clonotype was obtained from a woman aged 80 or older with active or convalescent COVID-19. CDR3: CASRGGSEQYF. CDR3 sequence (DNA): TGCGCCAGCAGAGGGGGTTCCGAGCAGTACTTC.